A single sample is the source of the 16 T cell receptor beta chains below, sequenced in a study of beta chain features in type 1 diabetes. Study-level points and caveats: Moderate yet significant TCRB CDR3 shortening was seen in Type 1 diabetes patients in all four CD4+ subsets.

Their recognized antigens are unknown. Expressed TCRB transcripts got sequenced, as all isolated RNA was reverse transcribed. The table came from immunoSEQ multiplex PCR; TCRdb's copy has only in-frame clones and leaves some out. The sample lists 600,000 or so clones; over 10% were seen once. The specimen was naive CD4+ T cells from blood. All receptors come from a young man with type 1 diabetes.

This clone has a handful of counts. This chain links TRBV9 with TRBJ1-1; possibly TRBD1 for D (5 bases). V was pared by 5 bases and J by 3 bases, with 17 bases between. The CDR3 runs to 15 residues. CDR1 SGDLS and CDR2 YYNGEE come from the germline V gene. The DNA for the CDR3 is TGTGCCAGCAGTCCAACCACACAGGTCCACACTGAAGCTTTCTTT. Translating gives CASSPTTQVHTEAFF.

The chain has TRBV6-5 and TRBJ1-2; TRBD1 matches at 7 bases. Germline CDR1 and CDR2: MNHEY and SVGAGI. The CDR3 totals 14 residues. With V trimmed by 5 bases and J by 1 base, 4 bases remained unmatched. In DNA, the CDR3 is TGTGCCAGCAGTAACGGGGACAGTAACTATGGCTACACCTTC. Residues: CASSNGDSNYGYTF.

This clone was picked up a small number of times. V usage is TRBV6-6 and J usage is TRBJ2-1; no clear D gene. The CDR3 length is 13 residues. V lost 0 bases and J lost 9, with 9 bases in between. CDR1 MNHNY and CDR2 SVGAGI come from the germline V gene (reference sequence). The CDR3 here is CASSYSEAVEQFF. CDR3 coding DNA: TGTGCCAGCAGTTACTCGGAAGCCGTTGAGCAGTTCTTC.

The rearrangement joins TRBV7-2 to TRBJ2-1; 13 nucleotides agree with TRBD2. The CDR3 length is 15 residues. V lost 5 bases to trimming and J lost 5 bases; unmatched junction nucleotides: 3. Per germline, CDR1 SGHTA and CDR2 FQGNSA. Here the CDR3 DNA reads TGTGCCAGCAGCCCCGGGACTAGCGGGGACAATGAGCAGTTCTTC. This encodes CASSPGTSGDNEQFF.

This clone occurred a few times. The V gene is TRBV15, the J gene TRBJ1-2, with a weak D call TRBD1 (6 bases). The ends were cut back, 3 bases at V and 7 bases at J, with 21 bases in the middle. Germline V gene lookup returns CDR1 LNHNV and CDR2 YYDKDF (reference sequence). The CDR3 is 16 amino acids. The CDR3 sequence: CATSSRARGGNGGYTF. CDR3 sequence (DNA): TGTGCCACCAGCAGCCGAGCCAGGGGAGGGAACGGTGGCTACACCTTC. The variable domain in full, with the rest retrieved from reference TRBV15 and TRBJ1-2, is DAMVIQNPRYQVTQFGKPVTLSCSQTLNHNVMYWYQQKSSQAPKLLFHYYDKDFNNEADTPDNFQSRRPNTSFCFLDIRSPGLGDTAMYLCATSSRARGGNGGYTFGSGTRLTVV.

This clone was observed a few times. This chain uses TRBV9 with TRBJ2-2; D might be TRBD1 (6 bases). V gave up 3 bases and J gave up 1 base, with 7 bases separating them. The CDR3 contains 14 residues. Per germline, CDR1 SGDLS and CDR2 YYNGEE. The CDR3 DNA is TGTGCCAGCAGCGAGACAGGGAACACCGGGGAGCTGTTTTTT. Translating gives CASSETGNTGELFF.

The CDR3: CASSQASANTGDQPQHF. The CDR3 region has the DNA TGTGCCAGCAGCCAAGCGTCAGCCAATACGGGCGATCAGCCCCAGCATTTT. The chain couples TRBV4-2 to TRBJ1-5; D not resolved. Germline V lookup: CDR1 LGHNA, CDR2 YNFKEQ. V lost 1 base to trimming and J lost 5 bases, with 18 bases between them. This CDR3 is built from 17 residues.

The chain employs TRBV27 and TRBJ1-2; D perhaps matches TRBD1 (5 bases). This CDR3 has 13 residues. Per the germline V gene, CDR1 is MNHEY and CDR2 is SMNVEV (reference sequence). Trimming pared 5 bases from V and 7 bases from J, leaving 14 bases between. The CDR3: CASSPGGVAGYTF. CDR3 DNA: TGTGCCAGCAGTCCTGGAGGGGTGGCTGGCTACACCTTC.

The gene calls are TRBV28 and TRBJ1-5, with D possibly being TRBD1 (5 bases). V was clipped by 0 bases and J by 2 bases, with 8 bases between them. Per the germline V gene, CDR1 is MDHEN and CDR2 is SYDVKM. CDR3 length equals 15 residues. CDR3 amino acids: CASSLWRGGNQPQHF. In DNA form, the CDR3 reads TGTGCCAGCAGTTTATGGCGGGGGGGCAATCAGCCCCAGCATTTT.

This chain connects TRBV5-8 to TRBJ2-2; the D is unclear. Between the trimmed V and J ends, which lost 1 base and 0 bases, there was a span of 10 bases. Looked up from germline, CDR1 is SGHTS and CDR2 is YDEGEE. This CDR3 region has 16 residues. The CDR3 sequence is CASSLSHPANTGELFF. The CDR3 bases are TGTGCCAGCAGCTTGAGTCATCCTGCGAACACCGGGGAGCTGTTTTTT.

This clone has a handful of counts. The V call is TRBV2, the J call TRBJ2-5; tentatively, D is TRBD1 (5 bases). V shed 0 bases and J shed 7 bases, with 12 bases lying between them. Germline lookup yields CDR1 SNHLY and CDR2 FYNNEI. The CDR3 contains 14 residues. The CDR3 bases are TGTGCCAGCAGTGAAGCGAGATCCCAGGGGACCCAGTACTTC. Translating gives CASSEARSQGTQYF.

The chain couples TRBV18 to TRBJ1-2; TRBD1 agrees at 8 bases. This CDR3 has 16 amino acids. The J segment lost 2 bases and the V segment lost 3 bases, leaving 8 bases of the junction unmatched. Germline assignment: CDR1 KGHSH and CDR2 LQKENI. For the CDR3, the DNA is TGTGCCAGCTCACCTTCGAGGACAGGGCTGAACTATGGCTACACCTTC. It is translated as CASSPSRTGLNYGYTF.

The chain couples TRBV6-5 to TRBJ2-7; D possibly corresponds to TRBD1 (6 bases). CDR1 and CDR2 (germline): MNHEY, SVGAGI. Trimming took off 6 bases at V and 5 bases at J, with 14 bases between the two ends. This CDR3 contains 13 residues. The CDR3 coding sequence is TGTGCCAGCAGGAAGAACAGGGACCACGAGCAGTACTTC. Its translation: CASRKNRDHEQYF.

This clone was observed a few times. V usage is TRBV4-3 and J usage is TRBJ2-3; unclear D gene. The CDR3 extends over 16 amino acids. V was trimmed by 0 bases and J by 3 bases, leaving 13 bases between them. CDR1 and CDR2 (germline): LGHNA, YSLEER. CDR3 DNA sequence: TGCGCCAGCAGCCAAGATGGGCTAGTAGGAACAGATACGCAGTATTTT. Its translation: CASSQDGLVGTDTQYF.

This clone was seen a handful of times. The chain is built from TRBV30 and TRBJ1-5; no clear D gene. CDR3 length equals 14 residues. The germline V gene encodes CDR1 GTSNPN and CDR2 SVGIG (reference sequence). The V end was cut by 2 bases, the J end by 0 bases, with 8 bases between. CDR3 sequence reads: CAWSRVYSNQPQHF. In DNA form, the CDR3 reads TGTGCCTGGAGTCGGGTGTATAGCAATCAGCCCCAGCATTTT.

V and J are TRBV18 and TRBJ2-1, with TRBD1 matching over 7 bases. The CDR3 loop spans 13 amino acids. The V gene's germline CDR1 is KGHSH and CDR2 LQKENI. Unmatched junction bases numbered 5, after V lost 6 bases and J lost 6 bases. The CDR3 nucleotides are TGTGCCAGCTCGGACAGGTTCGGCAATGAGCAGTTCTTC. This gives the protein CASSDRFGNEQFF.